This TCR beta chain was recovered during a study of PD-1 blockade in classical Hodgkin lymphoma (TCRdb year 2020). The study in broad terms: Nivolumab dosing was 3 mg/kg intravenously every 2 weeks, continuing until either disease progression or unacceptable toxicity. The study used CyTOF and TCR beta sequencing to define a peripheral blood immune signature of response to PD-1 blockade in classical Hodgkin lymphoma.

As regards this clone: Its antigen is unknown. Base qualities are not provided; no much larger clone lies one nucleotide away.

In light of the paper, this sample's time point label describes: cycle 2 day 1 (C2D1) of nivolumab. Every trial patient had relapsed after autologous stem cell transplantation, and cohorts A, B and C differed in prior brentuximab vedotin exposure. The trial cohort included some 53 patients with relapsed/refractory classical Hodgkin lymphoma, and each patient had a best overall response of complete response, partial response or progressive disease. In the multi-cohort phase II CheckMate 205 trial, trial patients received single-agent nivolumab. An independent review committee assessed best overall response using the 2007 International Working Group response criteria. Trial PBMCs were collected just before the start of nivolumab (C1D1) and during therapy at cycle 2 day 1 and cycle 4 day 1. After peripheral blood was drawn into 8 mL Vacutainer Cell Preparation Tubes, PBMCs were isolated by centrifugation and then cryopreserved.

V is cut back by 5 bases and J by 3 bases, with 14 bases in the junction unmatched. The CDR3 spans 17 residues, from the cysteine through the phenylalanine. Only the CDR3 DNA stays, 51 bases, in frame from base 1. CDR1 and CDR2 were assigned from the germline V gene (reference sequence) as SEHNR and FQNEAQ. General conclusions and limits of the study: The study was restricted to a single clinical trial cohort, and the causes of repertoire differences, possibly disease activity or prior therapy, were left undefined. Baseline TCR diversity was reported to be lower in newly diagnosed patients than in healthy donors, and even lower in relapsed/refractory patients. Baseline diversity similar to that of newly diagnosed patients was observed in trial patients achieving complete response, whereas significantly lower diversity was observed in partial responders and progressors. CD4+ but not CD8+ TCR diversity rose significantly by C4D1 (p=0.0027 vs p=0.16), most apparent in complete responders (p=0.02). Patients starting nivolumab less than 1 year after ASCT had lower diversity and were excluded from later analyses to avoid confounding by immune reconstitution.

The Qiagen DNeasy kit was used to extract genomic DNA from unsorted PBMCs and from the negatively selected CD4+ and CD8+ fractions. Using primers that anneal to V and J segments, immunoSEQ multiplex PCR amplified the TCR beta CDR3 regions. Amplification bias was minimized using a synthetic immune receptor repertoire, and residual bias was removed computationally after sequencing. In the authors' own workflow: Repertoire diversity was quantified as the Shannon entropy index using custom Python scripts. Unsorted, CD4+ and CD8+ repertoires were examined separately, except in combined analyses, for which CD4+ and CD8+ sequences were merged in silico. Clonal expansion was defined as a frequency increase of at least 2-fold after treatment compared with C1D1, and clones undetected at baseline were assigned a pseudocount of 0.5. Clones with 0 or 1 copy at C1D1 were defined as singleton clones, while clones with 2 or more copies were defined as non-singleton clones. By matching protein sequences in sorted samples from the same patient, clones expanded in unsorted samples were annotated as CD4+, CD8+ or unknown. Wilcoxon tests on paired samples were used to test changes in diversity from C1D1 to C4D1. The clones in this table, taken by TCRdb from immuneACCESS, are in-frame only. Not every clone is retained; where verified, under half of the shortfall comes from an unresolved V gene, and the cause of the rest is unknown. V, J and clone size are taken as reported in that table, and D and trimming were inferred from the DNA itself. A total of approximately 79,000 clones appear in this sample, around 90% of them only once. Under 3% of the sample is in the top ten clones.

The material was peripheral blood mononuclear cells (PBMCs), obtained before the second cycle of nivolumab. The receptor's source is a human donor with classical Hodgkin lymphoma. The chain is assembled from TRBV7-9 and TRBJ1-2, and 8 junctional nucleotides match TRBD1. The CDR3 has the sequence CASSKGQGIDSYYGYTF. The DNA is as follows: TGTGCCAGCAGCAAAGGACAGGGCATCGATTCATACTATGGCTACACCTTC.